The 32 T cell receptor beta chains presented below share a single source sample, sequenced in a study of identical twins. One entry per CDR3 protein results from TCRdb running MiXCR on the 5' RACE reads. Here the sample spans under 300,000 distinct CDR3 sequences, roughly 13% being singletons. These data are also associated with another study on yellow fever vaccine responses in identical twins.

Material: memory (CD45RO+) T cells sorted from blood. Receptors were obtained from a woman aged 18-29 years in good health.

This chain joins TRBV27 and TRBJ2-3, with 8 positions matching TRBD2. The CDR3 totals 14 residues. Trimming removed 5 bases from V and 4 bases from J; junction bases left unmatched: 5. The germline V gene has CDR1 MNHEY and CDR2 SMNVEV (reference sequence). This CDR3 is CASSSGRVSDTQYF. DNA for the CDR3: TGTGCCAGCAGTAGCGGGAGAGTGTCAGATACGCAGTATTTT.

This clonotype was recorded a few times. This chain links TRBV4-1 with TRBJ2-2, with D possibly being TRBD1 (6 bases). Trimming removed 4 bases from V and 6 bases from J, with 12 bases in between. The CDR3 is 14 residues long. In germline, CDR1 is MGHRA, CDR2 YSYEKL. CDR3: CASSPSGVAGELFF. CDR3 DNA: TGCGCCAGCAGCCCATCAGGGGTAGCCGGGGAGCTGTTTTTT.

The table lists this clonotype with many counts. The chain couples TRBV20-1 to TRBJ2-1; 10 nucleotides align to TRBD1. V gave up 7 bases and J gave up 3 bases; unmatched junction bases: 6. The CDR3 loop spans 14 amino acids. The germline V gene encodes CDR1 DFQATT and CDR2 SNEGSKA (reference sequence). The CDR3 reads CSVEGQGYYNEQFF. The CDR3 DNA reads as TGCAGTGTCGAGGGACAGGGGTACTACAATGAGCAGTTCTTC.

This clonotype occurred many times. This CDR3 is CASSQGEGNQPQHF. CDR3 nucleotide sequence: TGTGCCAGCAGCCAGGGTGAGGGAAATCAGCCCCAGCATTTT. The chain is built from TRBV3-1 and TRBJ1-5; D is uncertain. From germline, CDR1 is LGHDT and CDR2 YNNKEL (reference sequence). CDR3 length: 14 residues. Trimming removed 3 bases from V and 4 bases from J, with 10 bases in between.

The table lists this clonotype with a few counts. The J gene is TRBJ2-1, the V gene TRBV15; 7 nucleotides line up with TRBD1. V shed 5 bases, J shed 0 bases, and the junction held 4 bases outside the gene matches. The CDR3 covers 15 residues. Per the germline V gene, CDR1 is LNHNV and CDR2 is YYDKDF (reference sequence). The CDR3 coding sequence is TGTGCCACCAGCGGGACAGTGAGCTCCTACAATGAGCAGTTCTTC. Translating gives CATSGTVSSYNEQFF. Together with reference TRBV15 and TRBJ2-1, the CDR3 gives the full variable domain: DAMVIQNPRYQVTQFGKPVTLSCSQTLNHNVMYWYQQKSSQAPKLLFHYYDKDFNNEADTPDNFQSRRPNTSFCFLDIRSPGLGDTAMYLCATSGTVSSYNEQFFGPGTRLTVL.

This clonotype was detected only a few times. The rearrangement joins TRBV7-2 to TRBJ2-1; weak D call: TRBD2 (6 bases). CDR3 size: 16 residues. The V end lost 0 bases, the J end lost 10 bases, and 19 bases lay between the germline ends. Germline lookup yields CDR1 SGHTA and CDR2 FQGNSA. The CDR3 protein is CASSLAAGQASREQFF. The DNA for the CDR3 is TGTGCCAGCAGCTTAGCGGCGGGGCAGGCTTCAAGGGAGCAGTTCTTC.

This clonotype came up many times. This chain links TRBV28 with TRBJ2-7; TRBD1 is a possible D gene (6 bases). Trimming removed 5 bases from V and 6 bases from J, with 17 bases in between. The CDR3 runs 14 residues. CDR1 is MDHEN, CDR2 SYDVKM, per germline. This CDR3 is CASSLGQIVVEQYF. In nucleotides, the CDR3 is TGTGCCAGCAGTCTAGGACAGATTGTGGTCGAGCAGTACTTC.

The genes are TRBV7-8 and TRBJ2-1, with D possibly matching TRBD2 (5 bases). The germline CDR1 and CDR2 sequences are SGHVS and FQNEAQ. CDR3 size: 16 residues. V was pared by 5 bases and J by 8 bases, with 22 bases between. This CDR3 is CASSPRAREPGDEQFF. CDR3 coding DNA: TGTGCCAGCAGCCCTAGGGCGAGAGAGCCCGGGGATGAGCAGTTCTTC.

In this sample, this clonotype turned up many times. The V gene is TRBV7-2, the J gene TRBJ2-4; D call uncertain. V lost 5 bases and J 0 bases, leaving 8 bases between the germline ends. CDR3 length: 14 amino acids. Germline-derived CDR1 and CDR2 are SGHTA and FQGNSA. CDR3 DNA: TGTGCCAGCAGCCCGAGACTAGCCAAAAACATTCAGTACTTC. This encodes CASSPRLAKNIQYF.

Only a few counts were recorded for this clonotype. The chain links TRBV11-2 to TRBJ2-3; 8 bases map to TRBD1. Trimming removed 0 bases from V and 4 bases from J; junction bases left unmatched: 15. The germline V gene has CDR1 SGHAT and CDR2 FQNNGV. The length of the CDR3 is 19 residues. CDR3 protein: CASSLEVRVGTGHADTQYF. In DNA form, the CDR3 reads TGTGCCAGCAGCTTAGAGGTCCGGGTGGGGACAGGCCACGCAGATACGCAGTATTTT.

The chain links TRBV20-1 to TRBJ2-1; 7 bases fit TRBD2. The J segment lost 8 bases and the V segment lost 6 bases, leaving 10 bases of the junction unmatched. Germline lookup yields CDR1 DFQATT and CDR2 SNEGSKA (reference sequence). There are 13 residues in the CDR3. CDR3 residues: CSALLIAGHEQFF. CDR3 coding DNA: TGCAGTGCCCTACTAATAGCGGGCCATGAGCAGTTCTTC.

The J gene is TRBJ1-4, the V gene TRBV5-1; D perhaps matches TRBD1 (5 bases). CDR1 and CDR2 (germline): SGHRS, YFSETQ. Trimming shortened V by 4 bases and J by 0 bases, and 13 bases separated the two germline ends. This CDR3 has 16 residues. CDR3 coding DNA: TGCGCCAGCAGCCCAGGCGGGGGAGCAACTAATGAAAAACTGTTTTTT. Its protein product is CASSPGGGATNEKLFF. Looking up the rest from reference TRBV5-1 and TRBJ1-4 gives the full variable domain: KAGVTQTPRYLIKTRGQQVTLSCSPISGHRSVSWYQQTPGQGLQFLFEYFSETQRNKGNFPGRFSGRQFSNSRSEMNVSTLELGDSALYLCASSPGGGATNEKLFFGSGTQLSVL.

This rearrangement joins TRBV7-6 to TRBJ1-2, with TRBD1 identical over 11 bases. V dropped 6 bases and J dropped 3; count of bases not matched to a gene: 9. Per germline, CDR1 SGHVS and CDR2 FNYEAQ. CDR3 length equals 16 residues. The CDR3 nucleotides read TGTGCCAGCAGTCAGGGACAGGGGGTAGTTGACTATGGCTACACCTTC. This codes for CASSQGQGVVDYGYTF. Full variable domain (remainder filled in from reference TRBV7-6 and TRBJ1-2): GAGVSQSPRYKVTKRGQDVALRCDPISGHVSLYWYRQALGQGPEFLTYFNYEAQQDKSGLPNDRFSAERPEGSISTLTIQRTEQRDSAMYRCASSQGQGVVDYGYTFGSGTRLTVV.

The chain employs TRBV4-2 and TRBJ2-2; D perhaps matches TRBD2 (8 bases). The CDR3 consists of 14 residues. V dropped 10 bases and J dropped 8 bases, with 20 bases sitting between them. Looked up from germline, CDR1 is LGHNA and CDR2 is YNFKEQ. The CDR3 loop is CATSGSGDRGELFF. CDR3 sequence (DNA): TGTGCCACCTCGGGTAGCGGGGACAGAGGGGAGCTGTTTTTT.

V and J are TRBV5-4 and TRBJ2-1; TRBD2 might be the D (5 bases). Germline loops: CDR1 SGHNT, CDR2 YYREEE (reference sequence). Trimming pared 10 bases from V and 0 bases from J, leaving 20 bases between. This CDR3 spans 16 amino acids. CDR3 DNA sequence: TGTGCCGTGGCGGGCTCGCCCACCAGCTCCTACAATGAGCAGTTCTTC. Protein sequence: CAVAGSPTSSYNEQFF.

This chain links TRBV4-1 with TRBJ2-1, with D perhaps given as TRBD1 or TRBD2 (6 bases each). The V gene lost 0 bases and the J gene lost 7 bases, with 10 bases spanning the gap. This CDR3 has 14 amino acids. Germline-derived CDR1 and CDR2 are MGHRA and YSYEKL. DNA of the CDR3: TGCGCCAGCAGCCAAGAGAAGGGGGGTAATGAGCAGTTCTTC. Amino acid sequence: CASSQEKGGNEQFF.

The chain couples TRBV30 to TRBJ2-7; 7 bases line up with TRBD2. The CDR3 covers 14 residues. Per germline, CDR1 GTSNPN and CDR2 SVGIG (reference sequence). The trim removed 4 bases at V and 0 bases at J, leaving 6 bases unmatched. In DNA form, the CDR3 reads TGTGCCTGGAAATATGCTAGCGGCTCCTACGAGCAGTACTTC. This encodes CAWKYASGSYEQYF.

This clonotype came up a few times. The chain links TRBV3-1 to TRBJ2-1; a weak D match, TRBD1 (5 bases). Germline V gene data show CDR1 as LGHDT and CDR2 as YNNKEL (reference sequence). The CDR3 contains 19 residues. The germline V and J ends were trimmed by 0 bases and 0 bases, with 18 bases remaining between them. CDR3 loop: CASSQDPGLSPRSYNEQFF. DNA of the CDR3: TGTGCCAGCAGCCAAGATCCAGGGTTATCGCCCCGCTCCTACAATGAGCAGTTCTTC.

This clonotype has a handful of counts. The chain combines TRBV7-2 with TRBJ2-5; TRBD1 might be the D (5 bases). Germline V gene lookup returns CDR1 SGHTA and CDR2 FQGNSA. The germline V and J ends were trimmed by 5 bases and 4 bases, with 14 bases remaining between them. The CDR3 contains 14 residues. The CDR3 sequence is CASSPVGRGETQYF. The CDR3 region has the DNA TGTGCCAGCAGCCCAGTGGGTAGGGGAGAGACCCAGTACTTC.

This clonotype has ten or more counts. This rearrangement joins TRBV7-9 to TRBJ2-5; TRBD2 matches 8 bases. This CDR3 has 17 amino acids. V lost 5 bases, J lost 2 bases, and 13 bases stayed unmatched. CDR1 is SEHNR and CDR2 is FQNEAQ in the germline V gene (reference sequence). This chain's CDR3 is CASSAVLAGTLQETQYF. For the CDR3, the DNA is TGTGCCAGCAGCGCCGTCCTAGCGGGTACACTACAAGAGACCCAGTACTTC.

This rearrangement joins TRBV12-3 or TRBV12-4 to TRBJ2-4; 9 positions match TRBD1. The length of the CDR3 is 14 residues. V trimming: 1 base; J trimming: 8 bases; junction bases outside the gene matches: 3. The CDR3 DNA is TGTGCCAGCAGTTTAGACAGGGGGCTAGACATTCAGTACTTC. As protein: CASSLDRGLDIQYF.

This clonotype was found many times. V gene TRBV27 combines with J gene TRBJ2-6; D gene ambiguous. The CDR3 loop spans 15 amino acids. Trimming took off 4 bases at V and 0 bases at J, with 7 bases between the two ends. Germline values: CDR1 MNHEY, CDR2 SMNVEV (reference sequence). CDR3 sequence: CASSSGFSGANVLTF. The CDR3 coding sequence is TGTGCCAGCAGTTCTGGGTTCTCTGGGGCCAACGTCCTGACTTTC.

This clonotype has ten or more counts. The chain recombines TRBV12-3 or TRBV12-4 with TRBJ2-2; either TRBD1 or TRBD2 may fit D (5 bases each). V lost 6 bases and J 0 bases, leaving 11 bases between the germline ends. This CDR3 has 15 residues. Written as DNA, the CDR3 is TGTGCCAGCAGACGGGACCCCACGAACACCGGGGAGCTGTTTTTT. Protein product: CASRRDPTNTGELFF.

This clonotype appeared a few times. The CDR3 region is CASSLMDKQTQYF. The CDR3 DNA reads TGTGCCAGCTCACTCATGGACAAGCAGACCCAGTACTTC. This sequence joins TRBV18 and TRBJ2-5; D might be TRBD1 (5 bases). The germline CDR1 and CDR2 sequences are KGHSH and LQKENI. The CDR3 runs to 13 residues. V lost 4 bases and J lost 6, with 12 bases in between.

This clonotype was seen ten or more times. The rearrangement uses TRBV6-1 and TRBJ1-6; D is unclear. The CDR3 runs to 14 residues. CDR1 and CDR2 (germline): MNHNS, SASEGT. V dropped 4 bases and J dropped 6 bases, with 10 bases sitting between them. CDR3: CASSGRSLNSPLHF. The CDR3 region has the DNA TGTGCCAGCAGTGGACGCTCGCTTAATTCACCCCTCCACTTT.

In its sample, this clonotype was seen many times. The CDR3 loop is CASSPAGDGATDTQYF. CDR3 coding DNA: TGTGCCAGCAGCCCAGCGGGCGATGGAGCCACAGATACGCAGTATTTT. V and J are TRBV28 and TRBJ2-3; D is possibly TRBD2 (6 bases). Germline V gene lookup returns CDR1 MDHEN and CDR2 SYDVKM. The germline V and J ends were trimmed by 6 bases and 2 bases, with 18 bases remaining between them. The CDR3 extends over 16 amino acids.

This sequence joins TRBV30 and TRBJ2-3; 9 bases match TRBD1. The CDR3 consists of 15 residues. With 4 bases clipped from V and 3 bases from J, the junction kept 8 bases outside the gene matches. Germline V CDR1 and CDR2: GTSNPN, SVGIG (reference sequence). CDR3 residues: CAWTGQGTGTDTQYF. CDR3 nucleotides: TGTGCCTGGACTGGACAGGGGACAGGGACAGATACGCAGTATTTT.

The V call is TRBV10-3, the J call TRBJ2-3; tentatively, D is TRBD1 (5 bases). The CDR3 totals 15 residues. V was clipped by 0 bases and J by 4 bases, with 11 bases between them. Germline lookup yields CDR1 ENHRY and CDR2 SYGVKD. The CDR3 reads CAISESRRGPDTQYF. CDR3 coding DNA: TGTGCCATCAGTGAGTCGAGAAGGGGCCCAGATACGCAGTATTTT.

This clonotype was observed at least ten times. J is TRBJ2-1 and V is TRBV6-2 or TRBV6-3; possible D gene TRBD2, 6 bases. The CDR3 length is 14 residues. Germline CDR1 MNHEY, CDR2 SVGEGT. Trimming removed 0 bases from V and 7 bases from J, with 10 bases in between. CDR3 sequence reads: CASSYSGEVNEQFF. The CDR3, as DNA: TGTGCCAGCAGTTACTCGGGGGAGGTAAATGAGCAGTTCTTC.

The rearrangement uses TRBV6-2 or TRBV6-3 and TRBJ2-7; 7 nucleotides align to TRBD2. Germline CDR1 and CDR2: MNHEY and SVGEGT. V was pared by 8 bases and J by 4 bases, with 5 bases of the junction left unmatched. This CDR3 has 12 amino acids. The CDR3, as DNA: TGTGCCAGCGGGGACTACCAATACGAGCAGTACTTC. Its translation: CASGDYQYEQYF.

This clonotype has a handful of counts. This sequence joins TRBV7-2 and TRBJ2-1, with 8 positions matching TRBD2. The V gene end was trimmed by 1 base and the J gene end by 1 base; junction bases not matched to a gene: 3. Germline V lookup: CDR1 SGHTA, CDR2 FQGNSA. CDR3 length equals 16 residues. The CDR3 region is CASSLVSSGSYNEQFF. In nucleotides, the CDR3 is TGTGCCAGCAGCTTAGTCTCTAGCGGGTCCTACAATGAGCAGTTCTTC. Based on the CDR3 plus reference TRBV7-2 and TRBJ2-1, the full variable domain is GAGVSQSPSNKVTEKGKDVELRCDPISGHTALYWYRQSLGQGLEFLIYFQGNSAPDKSGLPSDRFSAERTGGSVSTLTIQRTQQEDSAVYLCASSLVSSGSYNEQFFGPGTRLTVL.

This clonotype was detected a few times. J is TRBJ1-1 and V is TRBV20-1; 10 nucleotides line up with TRBD1. The junction had 9 bases not matched to a gene; V was cut back by 7 bases and J by 4 bases. This CDR3 is 14 amino acids long. CDR1 is DFQATT, CDR2 SNEGSKA, per germline (reference sequence). The DNA of the CDR3 is TGCAGTGTAAGACAGGGGGCTCGGAGCACTGAAGCTTTCTTT. Translated, it gives CSVRQGARSTEAFF.